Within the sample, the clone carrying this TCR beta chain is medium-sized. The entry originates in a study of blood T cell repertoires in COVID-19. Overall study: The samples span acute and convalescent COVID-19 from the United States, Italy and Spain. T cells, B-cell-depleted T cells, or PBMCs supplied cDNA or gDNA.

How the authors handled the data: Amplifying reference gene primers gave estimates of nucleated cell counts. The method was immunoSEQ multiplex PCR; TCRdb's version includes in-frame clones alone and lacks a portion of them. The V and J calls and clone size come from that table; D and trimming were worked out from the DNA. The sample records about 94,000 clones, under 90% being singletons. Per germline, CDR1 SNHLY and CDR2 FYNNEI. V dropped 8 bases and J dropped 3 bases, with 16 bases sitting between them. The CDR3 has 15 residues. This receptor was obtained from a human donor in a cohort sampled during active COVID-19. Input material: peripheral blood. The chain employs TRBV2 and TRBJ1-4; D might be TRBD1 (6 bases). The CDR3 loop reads CASGQGLAANEKLFF. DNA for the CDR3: TGTGCCAGCGGGCAGGGGCTAGCTGCTAATGAAAAACTGTTTTTT.